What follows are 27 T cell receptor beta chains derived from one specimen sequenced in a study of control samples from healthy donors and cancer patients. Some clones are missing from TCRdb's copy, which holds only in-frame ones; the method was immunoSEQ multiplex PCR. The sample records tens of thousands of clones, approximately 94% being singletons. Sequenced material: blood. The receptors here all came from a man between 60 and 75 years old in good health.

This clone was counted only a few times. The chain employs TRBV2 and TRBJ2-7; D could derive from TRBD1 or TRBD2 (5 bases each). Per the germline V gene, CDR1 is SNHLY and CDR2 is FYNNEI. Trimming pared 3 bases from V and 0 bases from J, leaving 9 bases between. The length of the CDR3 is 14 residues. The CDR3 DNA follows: TGTGCCAGCAGTGACGGGACGGGCTCCTACGAGCAGTACTTC. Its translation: CASSDGTGSYEQYF.

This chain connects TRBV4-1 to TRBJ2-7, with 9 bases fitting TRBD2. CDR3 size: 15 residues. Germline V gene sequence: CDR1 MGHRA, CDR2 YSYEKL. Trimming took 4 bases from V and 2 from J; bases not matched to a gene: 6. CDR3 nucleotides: TGCGCCAGCAGCCTTGGACTAGCGCCGACCTACGAGCAGTACTTC. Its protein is CASSLGLAPTYEQYF.

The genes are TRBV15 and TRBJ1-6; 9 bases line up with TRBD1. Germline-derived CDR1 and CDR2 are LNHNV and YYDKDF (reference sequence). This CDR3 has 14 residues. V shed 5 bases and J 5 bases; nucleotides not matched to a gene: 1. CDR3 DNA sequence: TGTGCCACCAGCTGGGACAGGGATAATTCACCCCTCCACTTT. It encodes CATSWDRDNSPLHF. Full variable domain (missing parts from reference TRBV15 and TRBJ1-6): DAMVIQNPRYQVTQFGKPVTLSCSQTLNHNVMYWYQQKSSQAPKLLFHYYDKDFNNEADTPDNFQSRRPNTSFCFLDIRSPGLGDTAMYLCATSWDRDNSPLHFGNGTRLTVT.

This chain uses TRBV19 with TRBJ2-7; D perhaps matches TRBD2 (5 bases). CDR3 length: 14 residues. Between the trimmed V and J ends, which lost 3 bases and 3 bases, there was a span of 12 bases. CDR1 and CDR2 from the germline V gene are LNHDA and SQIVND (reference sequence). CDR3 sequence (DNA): TGTGCCAGTAGTATGAGGGCGGAATACTACGAGCAGTACTTC. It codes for CASSMRAEYYEQYF.

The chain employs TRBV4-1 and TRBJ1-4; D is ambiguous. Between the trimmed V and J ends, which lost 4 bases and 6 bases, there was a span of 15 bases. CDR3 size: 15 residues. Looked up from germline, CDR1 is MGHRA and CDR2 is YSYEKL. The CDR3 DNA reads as TGCGCCAGCAGCCTCCGGGTCCCGGGTTATGAAAAACTGTTTTTT. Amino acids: CASSLRVPGYEKLFF.

The CDR3 nucleotides read TGTGCCAGCAGCGCCCCCCCGGTAAGAGTCTCCTCCTACAATGAGCAGTTCTTC. It yields the protein CASSAPPVRVSSYNEQFF. The V and J genes are TRBV9 and TRBJ2-1; D gene ambiguous. The CDR3 is made up of 18 amino acids. The V end was cut by 3 bases, the J end by 0 bases, with 19 bases between. Germline loops: CDR1 SGDLS, CDR2 YYNGEE. Looking up the rest from reference TRBV9 and TRBJ2-1 gives the full variable domain: DSGVTQTPKHLITATGQRVTLRCSPRSGDLSVYWYQQSLDQGLQFLIQYYNGEERAKGNILERFSAQQFPDLHSELNLSSLELGDSALYFCASSAPPVRVSSYNEQFFGPGTRLTVL.

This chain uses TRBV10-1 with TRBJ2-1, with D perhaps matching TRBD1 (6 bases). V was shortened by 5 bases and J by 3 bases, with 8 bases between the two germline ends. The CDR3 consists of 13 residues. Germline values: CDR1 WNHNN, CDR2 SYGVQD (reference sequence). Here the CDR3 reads CASSRQDYNEQFF. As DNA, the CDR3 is TGCGCCAGCAGTAGACAGGACTACAATGAGCAGTTCTTC.

CDR3 in amino acids: CSVEGQGGQFF. The DNA for the CDR3 is TGCAGCGTAGAGGGACAGGGAGGGCAGTTCTTC. This chain joins TRBV29-1 and TRBJ2-1, with 9 bases fitting TRBD1. The CDR3 is 11 residues long. The J segment lost 12 bases and the V segment lost 6 bases, leaving 6 bases of the junction unmatched. The germline CDR1 and CDR2 sequences are SQVTM and ANQGSEA.

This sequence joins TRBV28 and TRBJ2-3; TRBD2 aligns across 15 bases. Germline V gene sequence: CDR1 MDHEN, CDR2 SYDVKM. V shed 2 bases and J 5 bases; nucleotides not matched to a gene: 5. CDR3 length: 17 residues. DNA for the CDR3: TGTGCCAGCAGTTTACCCGGACTAGCGGGAGGGGTAGATACGCAGTATTTT. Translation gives CASSLPGLAGGVDTQYF.

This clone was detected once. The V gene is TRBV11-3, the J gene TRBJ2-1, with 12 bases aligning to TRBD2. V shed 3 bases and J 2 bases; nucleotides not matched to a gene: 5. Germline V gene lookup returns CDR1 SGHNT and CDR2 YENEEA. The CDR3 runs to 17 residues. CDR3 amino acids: CASSFRTSGVAYNEQFF. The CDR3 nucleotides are TGTGCCAGCAGCTTCCGGACTAGCGGGGTGGCCTACAATGAGCAGTTCTTC.

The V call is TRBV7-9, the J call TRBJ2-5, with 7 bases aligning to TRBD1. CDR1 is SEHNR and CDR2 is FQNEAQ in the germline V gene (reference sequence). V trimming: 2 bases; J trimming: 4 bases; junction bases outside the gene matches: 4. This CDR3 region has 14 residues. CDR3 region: CASSLKPGGETQYF. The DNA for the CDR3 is TGTGCCAGCAGCTTAAAGCCAGGGGGAGAGACCCAGTACTTC.

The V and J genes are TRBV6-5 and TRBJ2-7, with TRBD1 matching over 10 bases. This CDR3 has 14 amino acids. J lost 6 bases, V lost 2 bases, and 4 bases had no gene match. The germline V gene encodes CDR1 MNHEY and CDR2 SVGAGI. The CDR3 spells CASSYRTGGGEQYF. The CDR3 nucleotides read TGTGCCAGCAGTTACCGGACAGGGGGGGGCGAGCAGTACTTC.

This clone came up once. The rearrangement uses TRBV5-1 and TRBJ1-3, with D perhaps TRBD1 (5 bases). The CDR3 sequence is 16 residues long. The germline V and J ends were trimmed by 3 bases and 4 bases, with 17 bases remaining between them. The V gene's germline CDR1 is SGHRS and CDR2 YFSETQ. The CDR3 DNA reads TGCGCCAGCAGCTCCTCGGGACTCAGGGAGGGAAACACCATATATTTT. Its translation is CASSSSGLREGNTIYF.

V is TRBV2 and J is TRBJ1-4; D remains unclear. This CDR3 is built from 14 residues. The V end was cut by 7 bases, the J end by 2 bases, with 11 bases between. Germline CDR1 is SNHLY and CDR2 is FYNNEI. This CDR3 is CASKTVGTNEKLFF. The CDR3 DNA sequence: TGTGCCAGCAAAACAGTAGGGACTAATGAAAAACTGTTTTTT.

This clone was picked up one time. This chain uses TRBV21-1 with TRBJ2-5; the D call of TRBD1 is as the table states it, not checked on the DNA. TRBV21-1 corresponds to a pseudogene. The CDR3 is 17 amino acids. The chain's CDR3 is CASSKKSATPYQETQYF. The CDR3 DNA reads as TGTGCCAGCAGCAAAAAGTCGGCGACACCGTACCAAGAGACCCAGTACTTC.

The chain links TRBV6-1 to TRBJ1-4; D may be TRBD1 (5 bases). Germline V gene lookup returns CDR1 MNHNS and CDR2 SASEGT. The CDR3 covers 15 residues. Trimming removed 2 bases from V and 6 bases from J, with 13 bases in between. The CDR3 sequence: CASSEYARGDEKLFF. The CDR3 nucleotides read TGTGCCAGCAGTGAATATGCAAGGGGTGATGAAAAACTGTTTTTT.

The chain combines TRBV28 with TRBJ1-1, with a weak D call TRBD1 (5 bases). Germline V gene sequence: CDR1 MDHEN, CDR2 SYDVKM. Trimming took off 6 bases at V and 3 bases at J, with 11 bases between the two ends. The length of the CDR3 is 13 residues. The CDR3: CASSLDTHTEAFF. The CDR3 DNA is TGTGCCAGCAGCCTGGACACCCACACTGAAGCTTTCTTT.

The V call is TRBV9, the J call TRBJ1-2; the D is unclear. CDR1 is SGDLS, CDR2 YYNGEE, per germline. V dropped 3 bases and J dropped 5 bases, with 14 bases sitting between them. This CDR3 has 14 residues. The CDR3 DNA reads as TGTGCCAGCAGCGCGAATCAAGGGATTTATGGCTACACCTTC. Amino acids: CASSANQGIYGYTF.

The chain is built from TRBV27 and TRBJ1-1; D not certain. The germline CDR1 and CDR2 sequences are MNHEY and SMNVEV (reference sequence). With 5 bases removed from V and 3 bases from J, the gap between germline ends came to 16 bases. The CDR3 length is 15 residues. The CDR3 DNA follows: TGTGCCAGCAGTACCTTAGGCGGTGGGTACACTGAAGCTTTCTTT. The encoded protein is CASSTLGGGYTEAFF.

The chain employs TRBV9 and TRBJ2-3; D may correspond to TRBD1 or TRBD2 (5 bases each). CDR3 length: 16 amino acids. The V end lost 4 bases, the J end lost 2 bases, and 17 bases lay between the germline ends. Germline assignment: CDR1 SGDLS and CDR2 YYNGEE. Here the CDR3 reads CASSLGAGAVTDTQYF. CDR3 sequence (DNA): TGTGCCAGCAGCCTCGGAGCCGGGGCGGTCACAGATACGCAGTATTTT.

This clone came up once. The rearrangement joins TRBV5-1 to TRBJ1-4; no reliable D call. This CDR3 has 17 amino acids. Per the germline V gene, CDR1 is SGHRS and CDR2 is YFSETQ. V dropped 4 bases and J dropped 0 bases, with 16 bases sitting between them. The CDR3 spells CASSTGRHTSTNEKLFF. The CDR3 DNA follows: TGCGCCAGCAGCACCGGACGGCACACCTCAACTAATGAAAAACTGTTTTTT.

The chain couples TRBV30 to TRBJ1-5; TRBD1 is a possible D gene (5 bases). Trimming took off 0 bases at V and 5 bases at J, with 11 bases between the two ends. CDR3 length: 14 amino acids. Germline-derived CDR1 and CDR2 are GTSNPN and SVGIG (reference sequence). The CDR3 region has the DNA TGTGCCTGGAGTGTGGGTCAGGGTGATCAGCCCCAGCATTTT. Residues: CAWSVGQGDQPQHF.

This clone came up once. The CDR3 coding sequence is TGTGCCAGCAGTATCGACAGGGGTCGCAATCAGCCCCAGCATTTT. Translation: CASSIDRGRNQPQHF. The chain has TRBV27 and TRBJ1-5; 8 nucleotides agree with TRBD1. The ends lost 5 bases at V and 2 bases at J; junction bases unmatched: 5. CDR3 length: 15 amino acids. Germline CDR1 MNHEY, CDR2 SMNVEV (reference sequence).

The CDR3 nucleotides are TGTGCCAGCAGGCCCGGGACAGCCGCCTACGAGCAGTACTTC. As protein: CASRPGTAAYEQYF. This chain uses TRBV7-9 with TRBJ2-7, with 7 bases aligning to TRBD1. After removal of 6 bases from V and 2 bases from J, the junction contained 7 bases not matched to a gene. Germline V gene lookup returns CDR1 SEHNR and CDR2 FQNEAQ (reference sequence). CDR3 length: 14 amino acids.

CDR3 in amino acids: CASSYSTGGGNEKLFF. The CDR3 nucleotides read TGTGCCAGCAGTTACTCGACAGGGGGGGGGAATGAAAAACTGTTTTTT. V usage is TRBV6-5 and J usage is TRBJ1-4; 9 nucleotides align to TRBD1. The CDR3 has 16 amino acids. Germline values: CDR1 MNHEY, CDR2 SVGAGI. J gave up 5 bases and V 0 bases, and 4 bases lay outside the gene matches.

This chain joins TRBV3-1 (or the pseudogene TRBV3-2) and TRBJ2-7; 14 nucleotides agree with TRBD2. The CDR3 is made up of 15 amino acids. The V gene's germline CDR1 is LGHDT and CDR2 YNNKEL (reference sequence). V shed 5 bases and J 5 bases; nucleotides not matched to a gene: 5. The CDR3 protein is CASSYPGLAGDEQYF. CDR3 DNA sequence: TGTGCCAGCAGCTACCCGGGACTAGCGGGAGACGAGCAGTACTTC.

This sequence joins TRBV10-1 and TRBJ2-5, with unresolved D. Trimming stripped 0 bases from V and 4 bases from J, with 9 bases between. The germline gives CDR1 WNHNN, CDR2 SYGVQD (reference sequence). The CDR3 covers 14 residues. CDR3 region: CASSESAQRETQYF. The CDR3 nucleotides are TGCGCCAGCAGTGAGTCTGCGCAAAGAGAGACCCAGTACTTC.